One sample yielded the 9 T cell receptor beta chains listed below, sequenced in a study of T cells in Graves' hyperthyroidism and ophthalmopathy. The investigators amplified TCR beta CDR3 regions from RNA transcripts. During a first-round RT-PCR of the TCR CDR3, the HTBI primer set was used. TCRdb passed the multiplex PCR reads through MiXCR, listing each CDR3 protein once. The sample holds around 340,000 distinct CDR3 sequences, about 18% seen once. The sequenced sample consisted of blood. Every receptor here comes from a woman in her thirties with Graves' hyperthyroidism that later progressed to Graves' ophthalmopathy.

This clonotype appeared many times. V is TRBV4-1 and J is TRBJ1-1; D is unresolved. CDR1 is MGHRA and CDR2 is YSYEKL in the germline V gene. The CDR3 consists of 15 residues. Deletions cut 0 bases from V and 3 bases from J, with 11 bases between. The DNA of the CDR3 is TGCGCCAGCAGCCAAGATCCCGGGTTTTACACTGAAGCTTTCTTT. Protein product: CASSQDPGFYTEAFF.

This clonotype has a count of ten or more. The chain couples TRBV20-1 to TRBJ2-7; no reliable D call. V shed 0 bases and J shed 4 bases, with 16 bases lying between them. CDR3 length: 15 amino acids. CDR1 and CDR2 from the germline V gene are DFQATT and SNEGSKA (reference sequence). CDR3 coding DNA: TGCAGTGCTAGAGATCCTAGAAAGGGAACTTACGAGCAGTACTTC. It is translated as CSARDPRKGTYEQYF.

This clonotype was detected many times. The genes are TRBV28 and TRBJ2-5; 8 nucleotides line up with TRBD2. Germline CDR1 reads MDHEN; CDR2 reads SYDVKM. Unmatched junction bases numbered 7, after V lost 7 bases and J lost 3 bases. The CDR3 has 14 amino acids. The CDR3 bases are TGTGCCAGCATTAGACGGGGGGGAAAAGAGACCCAGTACTTC. It is translated as CASIRRGGKETQYF.

At least ten counts were recorded for this clonotype. This chain joins TRBV24-1 and TRBJ1-1, with a tentative D call TRBD1 (5 bases). The V and J ends lost 3 bases and 0 bases respectively, with 13 bases between them. CDR3 length equals 16 residues. Germline V gene lookup returns CDR1 KGHDR and CDR2 SFDVKD. The CDR3 nucleotides are TGTGCCACCAGTGATCCGTTCCGGGGGTTGAACACTGAAGCTTTCTTT. Translation: CATSDPFRGLNTEAFF.

This clonotype was observed many times. J is TRBJ1-6 and V is TRBV11-2; D is undetermined. The V end was cut by 8 bases, the J end by 17 bases, with 31 bases between. The CDR3 sequence is 16 residues long. Germline CDR1 and CDR2: SGHAT and FQNNGV. The CDR3 DNA reads as TGTGCCAGCGGACTGTACGAAGGGCCACGGTTATCATTGATCCACTTT. It is translated as CASGLYEGPRLSLIHF.

The rearrangement links TRBV30 to TRBJ2-1; 8 bases line up with TRBD2. V gave up 0 bases and J gave up 12 bases; unmatched junction bases: 1. Germline V gives CDR1 GTSNPN, CDR2 SVGIG (reference sequence). The CDR3 length is 11 residues. CDR3 DNA: TGTGCCTGGAGTGTCGGGGGGGTGCAGTTCTTC. Protein sequence: CAWSVGGVQFF.

This clonotype was counted ten times or more. This chain joins TRBV28 and TRBJ2-3; possibly TRBD2 for D (5 bases). This CDR3 spans 17 amino acids. V dropped 5 bases and J dropped 6 bases, with 24 bases sitting between them. Germline V gives CDR1 MDHEN, CDR2 SYDVKM. The CDR3 reads CASSRLTQLEVADTQYF. The CDR3 DNA is TGTGCCAGCAGTCGGCTTACGCAATTGGAGGTGGCGGATACGCAGTATTTT.

Remarks on this clonotype: A read error may account for a junction end that differs from germline. The rearrangement uses TRBV5-4 and TRBJ2-2; weak D call: TRBD2 (7 bases). Per germline, CDR1 SGHNT and CDR2 YYREEE (reference sequence). The CDR3 runs to 15 residues. Here the CDR3 reads CGSSLGGLNTGELFF. The CDR3 nucleotides are TGTGGCAGCAGCCTCGGGGGGCTGAACACCGGGGAGCTGTTTTTT.

This clonotype was seen many times. The chain employs TRBV28 and TRBJ1-4, with 8 nucleotides matching TRBD1. V was clipped by 5 bases and J by 0 bases; unmatched bases: 2. The V gene's germline CDR1 is MDHEN and CDR2 SYDVKM. This CDR3 comprises 15 residues. The DNA of the CDR3 is TGTGCCAGCAGTCCGGGACAGGCAACTAATGAAAAACTGTTTTTT. Its translation is CASSPGQATNEKLFF.